A single count supports the clone carrying this T cell receptor (beta chain). Its antigen is as yet unknown. The data originate from a study of shared clonotypes between healthy human individuals. Findings of the study overall: In a handful of donors, about 5% of naive CD4 clonotypes appeared in common.

The table came from immunoSEQ multiplex PCR; TCRdb's copy has only in-frame clones and leaves some out. The sample contains 2.3 million or so clones, more than 85% of which appear only once. This CDR3 comprises 15 residues. V lost 6 bases and J lost 2; bases outside the gene matches: 7. Germline V lookup: CDR1 MNHEY, CDR2 SMNVEV (reference sequence). Sequencing used naive CD4+ T cells from PBMCs. Indicated subset: CD45RA+ positively selected. V and J are TRBV27 and TRBJ1-1, with 9 bases lining up with TRBD1. This TCR came from a man between 18 and 35 years old in good health. Some clones in this sample may be carry-over from other donors' samples. CDR3: CASSPLGQGNTEAFF. CDR3 in DNA: TGTGCCAGCAGCCCCTTGGGACAGGGAAACACTGAAGCTTTCTTT.